Listed below are T cell receptor beta chains from one sample, sequenced in a study of Graves' ophthalmopathy and Graves' hyperthyroidism. One entry per CDR3 protein, called by TCRdb with MiXCR from the multiplex PCR reads. The table includes 650,000 to 800,000 distinct CDR3 sequences, roughly two fifths detected once. The material sequenced was peripheral blood. The origin of the receptors is an adult man with Graves' ophthalmopathy. Each CDR3 is given with its conserved first and last residue. Fields, in order: clone size, V gene, D gene, J gene, CDR3 protein, CDR3 DNA. The D gene is left open where the match is weak. Some rows have no size entry. The others give once, few or many, or a class for an expanded clone.

clone_size: many
v_call: TRBV29-1
d_call: -
j_call: TRBJ2-7
cdr3_aa: CSVVVPGKPHEQYF
cdr3_nt: TGCAGCGTTGTAGTCCCAGGGAAGCCTCACGAGCAGTACTTC

clone_size: many
v_call: TRBV19
d_call: -
j_call: TRBJ1-2
cdr3_aa: CASRRPGLYGYTF
cdr3_nt: TGTGCCAGTAGGCGACCGGGCCTTTATGGCTACACCTTC

clone_size: many
v_call: TRBV7-3
d_call: TRBD1
j_call: TRBJ2-5
cdr3_aa: CASSLGQGGLETQYF
cdr3_nt: TGTGCCAGCAGCTTGGGACAGGGCGGTTTGGAGACCCAGTACTTC

clone_size: -
v_call: TRBV25-1
d_call: TRBD2
j_call: TRBJ2-2
cdr3_aa: CASRGPAGGSGELFF
cdr3_nt: TGTGCCAGCAGAGGTCCAGCGGGAGGTTCCGGGGAGCTGTTTTTT

clone_size: many
v_call: TRBV24-1
d_call: TRBD1
j_call: TRBJ1-2
cdr3_aa: CATSSTGDFGYTF
cdr3_nt: TGTGCCACCAGTTCCACAGGGGATTTCGGCTACACCTTC

clone_size: -
v_call: TRBV3-1
d_call: TRBD1
j_call: TRBJ2-7
cdr3_aa: CASSQWDRVPEQYF
cdr3_nt: TGTGCCAGCAGCCAATGGGACAGGGTCCCCGAGCAGTACTTC

clone_size: many
v_call: TRBV15
d_call: -
j_call: TRBJ2-5
cdr3_aa: CATSSQETQYF
cdr3_nt: TGTGCCACCAGCAGCCAAGAGACCCAGTACTTC

clone_size: -
v_call: TRBV19
d_call: -
j_call: TRBJ1-1
cdr3_aa: CAWSVRSREAFF
cdr3_nt: TGTGCCTGGAGTGTACGTAGCCGTGAAGCTTTCTTT

clone_size: many
v_call: TRBV4-1
d_call: -
j_call: TRBJ2-7
cdr3_aa: CASSTRPGVYEQYF
cdr3_nt: TGCGCCAGCAGCACGCGACCCGGGGTCTACGAGCAGTACTTC

clone_size: many
v_call: TRBV29-1
d_call: -
j_call: TRBJ1-1
cdr3_aa: CSVEDGAGNTEAFF
cdr3_nt: TGCAGCGTTGAAGATGGGGCCGGGAACACTGAAGCTTTCTTT

clone_size: -
v_call: TRBV7-9
d_call: -
j_call: TRBJ2-2
cdr3_aa: CASSPSRQGRELFF
cdr3_nt: TGTGCCAGCAGCCCCTCCCGGCAGGGCCGGGAGCTGTTTTTT

clone_size: -
v_call: TRBV25-1
d_call: -
j_call: TRBJ1-2
cdr3_aa: CASSLDPATYGYTF
cdr3_nt: TGTGCCAGCAGCTTAGACCCAGCTACCTATGGCTACACCTTC

clone_size: many
v_call: TRBV7-9
d_call: -
j_call: TRBJ2-6
cdr3_aa: CASSLSRSGANVLTF
cdr3_nt: TGTGCCAGCAGCTTAAGTCGGTCTGGGGCCAACGTCCTGACTTTC

clone_size: many
v_call: TRBV11-3
d_call: -
j_call: TRBJ1-1
cdr3_aa: CASSLDRVTEAFF
cdr3_nt: TGTGCCAGCAGCTTAGACAGGGTGACTGAAGCTTTCTTT

clone_size: -
v_call: TRBV2
d_call: -
j_call: TRBJ2-2
cdr3_aa: CASSEVGPGGNTGELFF
cdr3_nt: TGTGCCAGCAGTGAAGTTGGGCCTGGAGGTAACACCGGGGAGCTGTTTTTT

clone_size: -
v_call: TRBV7-6
d_call: -
j_call: TRBJ1-4
cdr3_aa: CASSQTTSHTGLSKEKLFF
cdr3_nt: TGTGCCAGCAGCCAGACCACGTCCCACACCGGGCTATCTAAAGAAAAACTGTTTTTT

clone_size: many
v_call: TRBV25-1
d_call: -
j_call: TRBJ1-4
cdr3_aa: CASSEWGRNEKLFF
cdr3_nt: TGTGCCAGCAGTGAATGGGGGAGAAATGAAAAACTGTTTTTT

clone_size: few
v_call: TRBV7-9
d_call: -
j_call: TRBJ2-5
cdr3_aa: CASSPLVRGQETQYF
cdr3_nt: TGTGCCAGCTCACCACTTGTCCGGGGCCAAGAGACCCAGTACTTC

clone_size: -
v_call: TRBV25-1
d_call: -
j_call: TRBJ1-2
cdr3_aa: CAASSLRAGDNGYTF
cdr3_nt: TGTGCTGCCAGCAGTTTAAGGGCAGGGGATAATGGCTACACCTTC

clone_size: -
v_call: TRBV20-1
d_call: TRBD1
j_call: TRBJ2-7
cdr3_aa: CSAHRGNEQYF
cdr3_nt: TGCAGTGCTCACAGGGGGAACGAGCAGTACTTC

clone_size: many
v_call: TRBV2
d_call: -
j_call: TRBJ1-5
cdr3_aa: CASNGRINQPQHF
cdr3_nt: TGTGCCAGCAACGGACGGATCAATCAGCCCCAGCATTTT

clone_size: many
v_call: TRBV19
d_call: TRBD1
j_call: TRBJ1-1
cdr3_aa: CASRGTGGEAFF
cdr3_nt: TGTGCCAGCAGAGGGACAGGGGGTGAAGCTTTCTTT

clone_size: -
v_call: TRBV2
d_call: -
j_call: TRBJ1-4
cdr3_aa: CASSPTPGQRGEKLFF
cdr3_nt: TGTGCCAGCAGTCCCACCCCGGGGCAGAGAGGTGAAAAACTGTTTTTT

clone_size: few
v_call: TRBV5-1
d_call: TRBD1
j_call: TRBJ1-1
cdr3_aa: CASSWGTGTSLKEAFF
cdr3_nt: TGCGCCAGCAGCTGGGGGACAGGGACCTCCCTTAAAGAAGCTTTCTTT

clone_size: many
v_call: TRBV2
d_call: -
j_call: TRBJ1-6
cdr3_aa: CASRKEEVSPLHF
cdr3_nt: TGTGCCAGCCGGAAAGAAGAGGTTTCACCCCTCCACTTT

clone_size: few
v_call: TRBV25-1
d_call: -
j_call: TRBJ2-7
cdr3_aa: CASSERLAYEQYF
cdr3_nt: TGTGCCAGCAGTGAACGCCTAGCCTACGAGCAGTACTTC

clone_size: many
v_call: TRBV20-1
d_call: -
j_call: TRBJ1-6
cdr3_aa: CSARDGSYNSPLHF
cdr3_nt: TGCAGTGCTAGAGACGGGAGCTATAATTCACCCCTCCACTTT

clone_size: -
v_call: TRBV29-1
d_call: TRBD1
j_call: TRBJ2-6
cdr3_aa: CSSPGTGGTGANVLTF
cdr3_nt: TGCAGCTCACCTGGGACAGGGGGCACTGGGGCCAACGTCCTGACTTTC